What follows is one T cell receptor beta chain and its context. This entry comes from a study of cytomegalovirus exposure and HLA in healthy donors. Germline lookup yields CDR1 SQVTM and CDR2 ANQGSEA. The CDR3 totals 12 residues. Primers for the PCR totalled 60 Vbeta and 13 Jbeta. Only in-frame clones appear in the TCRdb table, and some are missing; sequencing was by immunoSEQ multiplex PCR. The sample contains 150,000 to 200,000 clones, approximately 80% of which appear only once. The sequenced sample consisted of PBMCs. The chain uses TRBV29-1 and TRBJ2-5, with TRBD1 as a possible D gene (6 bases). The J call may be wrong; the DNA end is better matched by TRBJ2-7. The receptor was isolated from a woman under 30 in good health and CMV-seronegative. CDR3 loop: CSVLTGAYEQYF. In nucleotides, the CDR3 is TGCAGCGTTCTGACAGGTGCCTACGAGCAGTACTTC.